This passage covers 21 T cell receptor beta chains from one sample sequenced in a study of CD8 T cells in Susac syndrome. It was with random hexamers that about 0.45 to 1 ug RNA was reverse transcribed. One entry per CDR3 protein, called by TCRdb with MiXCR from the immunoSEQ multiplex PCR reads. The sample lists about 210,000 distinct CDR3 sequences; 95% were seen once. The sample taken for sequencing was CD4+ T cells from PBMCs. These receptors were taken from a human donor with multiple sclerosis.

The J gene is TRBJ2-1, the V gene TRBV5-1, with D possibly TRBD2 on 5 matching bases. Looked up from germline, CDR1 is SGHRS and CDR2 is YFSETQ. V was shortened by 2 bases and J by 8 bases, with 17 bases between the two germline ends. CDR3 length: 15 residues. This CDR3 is CASSLTDYSLDEQFF. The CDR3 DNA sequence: TGCGCCAGCAGCTTAACCGACTACTCGCTCGATGAGCAGTTCTTC.

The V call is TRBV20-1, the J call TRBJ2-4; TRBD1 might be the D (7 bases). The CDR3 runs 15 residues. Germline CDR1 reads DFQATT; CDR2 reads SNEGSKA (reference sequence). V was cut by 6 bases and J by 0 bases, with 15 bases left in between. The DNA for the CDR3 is TGCAGTGCGAGCCAGGGGGACTTAGCCAAAAACATTCAGTACTTC. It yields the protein CSASQGDLAKNIQYF.

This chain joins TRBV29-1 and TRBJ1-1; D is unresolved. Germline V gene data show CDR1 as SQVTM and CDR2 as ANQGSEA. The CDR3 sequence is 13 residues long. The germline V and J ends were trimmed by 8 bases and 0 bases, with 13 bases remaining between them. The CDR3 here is CSTLRGLNTEAFF. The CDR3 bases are TGCAGCACACTAAGAGGCCTGAACACTGAAGCTTTCTTT.

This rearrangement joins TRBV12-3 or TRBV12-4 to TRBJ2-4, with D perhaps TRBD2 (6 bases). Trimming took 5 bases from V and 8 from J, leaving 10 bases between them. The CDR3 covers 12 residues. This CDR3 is CASSSPGDIQYF. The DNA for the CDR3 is TGTGCCAGCAGTAGCCCGGGAGACATTCAGTACTTC.

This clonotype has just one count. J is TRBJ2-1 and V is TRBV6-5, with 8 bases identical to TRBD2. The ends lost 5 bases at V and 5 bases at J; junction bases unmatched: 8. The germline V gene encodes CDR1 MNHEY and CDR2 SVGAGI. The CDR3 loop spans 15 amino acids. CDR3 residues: CASSNTGGRHNEQFF. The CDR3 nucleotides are TGTGCCAGCAGTAATACGGGGGGGCGGCACAATGAGCAGTTCTTC.

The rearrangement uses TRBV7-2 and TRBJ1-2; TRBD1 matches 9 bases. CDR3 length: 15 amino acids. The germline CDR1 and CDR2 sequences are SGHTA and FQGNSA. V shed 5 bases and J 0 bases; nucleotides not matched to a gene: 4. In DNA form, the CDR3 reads TGTGCCAGCAGCCGGGACAGGGCGACTAACTATGGCTACACCTTC. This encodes CASSRDRATNYGYTF.

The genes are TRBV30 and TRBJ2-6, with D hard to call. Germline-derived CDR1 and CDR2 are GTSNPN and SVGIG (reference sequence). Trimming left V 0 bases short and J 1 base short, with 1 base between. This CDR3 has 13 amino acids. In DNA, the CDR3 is TGTGCCTGGAGTGTATCTGGGGCCAACGTCCTGACTTTC. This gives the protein CAWSVSGANVLTF.

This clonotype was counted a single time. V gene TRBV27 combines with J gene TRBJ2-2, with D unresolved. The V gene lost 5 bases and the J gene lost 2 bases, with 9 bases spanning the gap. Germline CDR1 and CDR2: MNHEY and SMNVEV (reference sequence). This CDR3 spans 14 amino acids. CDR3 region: CASSRVQNTGELFF. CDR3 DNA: TGTGCCAGCAGTCGGGTCCAAAACACCGGGGAGCTGTTTTTT.

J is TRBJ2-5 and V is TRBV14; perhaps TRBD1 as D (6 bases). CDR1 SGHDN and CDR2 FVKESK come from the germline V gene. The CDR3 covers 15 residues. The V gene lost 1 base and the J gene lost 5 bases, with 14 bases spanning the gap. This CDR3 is CASSQGGGFGETQYF. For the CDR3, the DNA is TGTGCCAGCAGCCAAGGTGGGGGCTTCGGGGAGACCCAGTACTTC.

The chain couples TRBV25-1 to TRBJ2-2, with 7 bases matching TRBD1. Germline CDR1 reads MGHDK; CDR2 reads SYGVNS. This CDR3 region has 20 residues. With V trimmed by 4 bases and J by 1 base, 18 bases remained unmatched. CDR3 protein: CASSGPRGLGKIQNTGELFF. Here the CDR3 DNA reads TGTGCCAGCAGTGGTCCAAGGGGGCTCGGAAAAATTCAGAACACCGGGGAGCTGTTTTTT.

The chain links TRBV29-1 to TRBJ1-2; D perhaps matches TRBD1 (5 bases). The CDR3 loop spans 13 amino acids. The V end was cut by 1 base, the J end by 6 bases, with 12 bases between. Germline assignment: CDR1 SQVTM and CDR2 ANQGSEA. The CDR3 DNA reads TGCAGCGTTGAAGCGGGCCCGGGGGATGGCTACACCTTC. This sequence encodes CSVEAGPGDGYTF.

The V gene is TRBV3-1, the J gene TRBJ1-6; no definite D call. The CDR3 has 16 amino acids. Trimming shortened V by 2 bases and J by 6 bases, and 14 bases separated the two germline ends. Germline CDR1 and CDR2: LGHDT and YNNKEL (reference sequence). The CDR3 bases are TGTGCCAGCAGCCAACAGTCCACGCGATCTAATTCACCCCTCCACTTT. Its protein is CASSQQSTRSNSPLHF.

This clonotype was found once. The CDR3 region has the DNA TGTGCCAGCAGTGGAACAGGGGCGAGCACAGATACGCAGTATTTT. Translation gives CASSGTGASTDTQYF. This chain uses TRBV12-3 or TRBV12-4 with TRBJ2-3; 7 positions agree with TRBD1. The length of the CDR3 is 15 residues. Trimming removed 5 bases from V and 0 bases from J; junction bases left unmatched: 5.

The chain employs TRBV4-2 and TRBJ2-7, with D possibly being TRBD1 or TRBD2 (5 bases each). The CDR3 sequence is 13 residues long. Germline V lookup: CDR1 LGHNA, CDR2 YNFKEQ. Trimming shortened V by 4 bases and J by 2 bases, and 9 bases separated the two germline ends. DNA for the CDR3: TGTGCCAGCAGCCCGGGACCTACCTACGAGCAGTACTTC. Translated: CASSPGPTYEQYF.

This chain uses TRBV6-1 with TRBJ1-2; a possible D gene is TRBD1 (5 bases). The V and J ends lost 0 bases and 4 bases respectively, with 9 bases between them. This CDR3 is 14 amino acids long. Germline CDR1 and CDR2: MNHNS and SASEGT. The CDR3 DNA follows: TGTGCCAGCAGTGAAGCGACAGTAATCTATGGCTACACCTTC. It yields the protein CASSEATVIYGYTF.

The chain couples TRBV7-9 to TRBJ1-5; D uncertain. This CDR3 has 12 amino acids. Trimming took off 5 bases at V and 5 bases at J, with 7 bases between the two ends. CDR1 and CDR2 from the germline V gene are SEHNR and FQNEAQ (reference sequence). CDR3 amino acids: CASSAGDQPQHF. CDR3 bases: TGTGCCAGCAGCGCCGGAGATCAGCCCCAGCATTTT.

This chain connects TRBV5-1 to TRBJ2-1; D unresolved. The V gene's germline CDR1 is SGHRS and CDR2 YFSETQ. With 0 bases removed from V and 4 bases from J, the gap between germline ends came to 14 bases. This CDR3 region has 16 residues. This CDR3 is CASSLGPELTYNEQFF. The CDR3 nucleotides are TGCGCCAGCAGCTTGGGGCCGGAACTAACTTACAATGAGCAGTTCTTC. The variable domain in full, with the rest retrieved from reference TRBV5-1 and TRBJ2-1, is KAGVTQTPRYLIKTRGQQVTLSCSPISGHRSVSWYQQTPGQGLQFLFEYFSETQRNKGNFPGRFSGRQFSNSRSEMNVSTLELGDSALYLCASSLGPELTYNEQFFGPGTRLTVL.

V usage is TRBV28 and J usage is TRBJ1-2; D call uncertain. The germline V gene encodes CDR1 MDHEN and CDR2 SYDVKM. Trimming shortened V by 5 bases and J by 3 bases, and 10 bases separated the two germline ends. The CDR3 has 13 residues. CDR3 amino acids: CASSPNTDYGYTF. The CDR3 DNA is TGTGCCAGCAGTCCAAACACAGACTATGGCTACACCTTC.

The CDR3 loop is CASSRGGANSPLHF. The CDR3 DNA follows: TGTGCCAGCAGCCGAGGGGGCGCGAACTCACCCCTCCACTTT. The chain is built from TRBV3-1 and TRBJ1-6, with 7 nucleotides matching TRBD1. The V gene end was trimmed by 4 bases and the J gene end by 10 bases; junction bases not matched to a gene: 7. The CDR3 consists of 14 residues. The germline CDR1 and CDR2 sequences are LGHDT and YNNKEL (reference sequence).

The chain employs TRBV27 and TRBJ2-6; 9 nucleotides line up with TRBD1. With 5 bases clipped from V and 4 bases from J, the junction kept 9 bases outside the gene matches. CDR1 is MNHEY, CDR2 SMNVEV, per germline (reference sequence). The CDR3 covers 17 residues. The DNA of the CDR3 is TGTGCCAGCAGTCCCCTGGACAGGGGCTCAGGGGCCAACGTCCTGACTTTC. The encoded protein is CASSPLDRGSGANVLTF.

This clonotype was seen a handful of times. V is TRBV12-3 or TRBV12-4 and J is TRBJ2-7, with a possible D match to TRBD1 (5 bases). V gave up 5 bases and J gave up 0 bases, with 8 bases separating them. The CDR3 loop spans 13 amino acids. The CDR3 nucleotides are TGTGCCAGCAGTGCCAGGGACTCCTACGAGCAGTACTTC. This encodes CASSARDSYEQYF.